Listed below are T cell receptor beta chains from one sample, sequenced in a study of T cells in Graves' hyperthyroidism and ophthalmopathy. Each CDR3 protein gets one entry after TCRdb re-called the multiplex PCR reads with MiXCR. The table has hundreds of thousands of distinct CDR3 sequences, 15% to 18% seen once. Sequencing was carried out using blood. The receptors originated from a young woman with Graves' hyperthyroidism. Both conserved end residues are part of each CDR3. Fields, in order: D gene, CDR3 length, J gene, clone size, V gene, CDR3 protein, CDR3 DNA. D genes are given only for firm matches. Not all rows give a size; the values are once, few, many and, for expanded clones, a class.

D: TRBD1
length: 15
J: TRBJ1-4
size: few
V: TRBV5-5
CDR3: CASSGKGALVEKLFF
DNA: TGTGCCAGCAGCGGAAAGGGGGCCTTGGTTGAAAAACTGTTTTTT

D: .
length: 15
J: TRBJ2-7
size: few
V: TRBV2
CDR3: CASSGALRAPYEQYF
DNA: TGTGCCAGCAGTGGGGCCCTGCGGGCCCCCTACGAGCAGTACTTC

D: .
length: 17
J: TRBJ2-3
size: many
V: TRBV12-3/TRBV12-4
CDR3: CASSSWSAGPPGDTQYF
DNA: TGTGCCAGCAGCTCTTGGTCCGCGGGTCCCCCCGGAGATACGCAGTATTTT

D: .
length: 11
J: TRBJ2-7
size: many
V: TRBV2
CDR3: CASRASYEQYF
DNA: TGTGCCAGCAGGGCCTCCTACGAGCAGTACTTC

D: TRBD1
length: 15
J: TRBJ1-2
size: many
V: TRBV6-1
CDR3: CASSYALGQAYGYTF
DNA: TGTGCCAGCAGTTACGCGCTGGGACAGGCCTATGGCTACACCTTC

D: TRBD2
length: 15
J: TRBJ2-1
size: .
V: TRBV6-1
CDR3: CASSHTGTTYNEQFF
DNA: TGTGCCAGCAGCCATACCGGGACTACCTACAATGAGCAGTTCTTC

D: .
length: 12
J: TRBJ1-2
size: many
V: TRBV20-1
CDR3: CSARGQGYGYTF
DNA: TGCAGTGCTAGAGGTCAAGGCTATGGCTACACCTTC

D: .
length: 14
J: TRBJ2-1
size: .
V: TRBV6-4
CDR3: CASSESGAYNEQFF
DNA: TGTGCCAGCAGTGAATCCGGGGCCTACAATGAGCAGTTCTTC

D: TRBD1
length: 14
J: TRBJ2-7
size: many
V: TRBV7-2
CDR3: CASSHDRGPYEQYF
DNA: TGTGCCAGCAGCCACGACAGGGGGCCCTACGAGCAGTACTTC

D: TRBD1
length: 15
J: TRBJ1-1
size: many
V: TRBV4-3
CDR3: CASSQKGRQGAEAFF
DNA: TGCGCCAGCAGCCAAAAAGGGCGACAGGGGGCTGAAGCTTTCTTT

D: .
length: 13
J: TRBJ2-7
size: few
V: TRBV28
CDR3: CASTVGERREQYF
DNA: TGTGCCAGCACCGTGGGGGAGAGAAGGGAGCAGTACTTC

D: .
length: 13
J: TRBJ2-7
size: many
V: TRBV29-1
CDR3: CSVEEGSSYEQYF
DNA: TGCAGCGTTGAAGAGGGTAGTTCCTACGAGCAGTACTTC

D: TRBD1
length: 15
J: TRBJ2-1
size: many
V: TRBV6-2/TRBV6-3
CDR3: CATQPHRGWNNEQFF
DNA: TGTGCCACCCAGCCCCACAGGGGGTGGAACAATGAGCAGTTCTTC

D: .
length: 14
J: TRBJ2-5
size: few
V: TRBV15
CDR3: CATSRWGRVETQYF
DNA: TGTGCCACCAGCAGATGGGGCAGGGTAGAGACCCAGTACTTC

D: TRBD1
length: 13
J: TRBJ2-5
size: few
V: TRBV7-6
CDR3: CASSFTLDRDVHF
DNA: TGTGCCAGCAGCTTTACCCTTGACAGGGACGTCCACTTC

D: TRBD1
length: 12
J: TRBJ1-2
size: .
V: TRBV6-1
CDR3: CASRFRGLGYTF
DNA: TGTGCCAGCAGGTTCAGGGGGCTTGGCTACACCTTC

D: .
length: 13
J: TRBJ1-5
size: many
V: TRBV10-3
CDR3: CAISLGPQGPQHF
DNA: TGTGCCATCAGCCTCGGACCCCAAGGGCCCCAGCATTTT

D: TRBD2
length: 19
J: TRBJ2-3
size: many
V: TRBV7-9
CDR3: CASSLGVGLAGQETDTQYF
DNA: TGTGCCAGCAGCTTAGGGGTAGGACTAGCGGGGCAAGAAACAGATACGCAGTATTTT

D: .
length: 17
J: TRBJ1-5
size: many
V: TRBV15
CDR3: CATSRDDGGLKDQPQHF
DNA: TGTGCCACCAGCAGGGACGATGGGGGGCTCAAGGATCAGCCCCAGCATTTT

D: .
length: 13
J: TRBJ2-5
size: few
V: TRBV20-1
CDR3: CSASFRTEETQYF
DNA: TGCAGTGCTAGTTTCCGGACCGAAGAGACCCAGTACTTC

D: TRBD2
length: 17
J: TRBJ2-7
size: .
V: TRBV10-2
CDR3: CAASRGLAGGHAYGQYF
DNA: TGCGCCGCCTCCCGGGGGCTAGCGGGAGGTCATGCCTACGGGCAGTACTTC

D: .
length: 14
J: TRBJ1-5
size: many
V: TRBV20-1
CDR3: CSARDQASNQPQHF
DNA: TGCAGTGCTAGAGATCAGGCGAGCAATCAGCCCCAGCATTTT

D: .
length: 17
J: TRBJ2-1
size: many
V: TRBV5-1
CDR3: CASSLTGPDQLYNEQFF
DNA: TGCGCCAGCAGCTTGACAGGACCAGACCAGCTCTACAATGAGCAGTTCTTC

D: .
length: 15
J: TRBJ2-7
size: .
V: TRBV20-1
CDR3: CSARAPWSPPYEQYF
DNA: TGCAGTGCTAGAGCCCCATGGAGCCCGCCCTACGAGCAGTACTTC

D: TRBD1
length: 14
J: TRBJ1-2
size: .
V: TRBV20-1
CDR3: CSAVLQGFNYGYTF
DNA: TGCAGTGCTGTGTTACAGGGGTTTAACTATGGCTACACCTTC

D: TRBD1
length: 13
J: TRBJ2-1
size: .
V: TRBV29-1
CDR3: CSAQGTGFLEQFF
DNA: TGCAGCGCCCAAGGGACAGGGTTCCTTGAGCAGTTCTTC

D: .
length: 13
J: TRBJ2-5
size: many
V: TRBV2
CDR3: CASSVGGVGTQYF
DNA: TGTGCCAGCAGCGTCGGGGGAGTTGGGACCCAGTACTTC

D: TRBD1
length: 10
J: TRBJ1-2
size: few
V: TRBV29-1
CDR3: CSVDRDGYTF
DNA: TGCAGCGTCGACAGGGATGGCTACACCTTC

D: .
length: 11
J: TRBJ2-7
size: .
V: TRBV28
CDR3: CASISGFEQYF
DNA: TGTGCCAGCATATCGGGGTTCGAGCAGTACTTC

D: .
length: 11
J: TRBJ2-1
size: .
V: TRBV20-1
CDR3: CSASSAREQFF
DNA: TGCAGTGCTAGCTCCGCCCGTGAGCAGTTCTTC

D: TRBD2
length: 15
J: TRBJ2-1
size: many
V: TRBV2
CDR3: CASSAGGGASGEQFF
DNA: TGTGCCAGCAGTGCGGGCGGGGGGGCTTCGGGTGAGCAGTTCTTC

D: TRBD1
length: 14
J: TRBJ1-2
size: many
V: TRBV7-2
CDR3: CASSPRDRVSGYTF
DNA: TGTGCCAGCAGCCCCCGGGACAGGGTATCTGGCTACACCTTC

D: TRBD2
length: 15
J: TRBJ2-2
size: many
V: TRBV28
CDR3: CASSQAGANTGELFF
DNA: TGTGCCAGCAGTCAAGCGGGAGCGAACACCGGGGAGCTGTTTTTT

D: .
length: 13
J: TRBJ1-1
size: many
V: TRBV12-3/TRBV12-4
CDR3: CASSVFGGTEAFF
DNA: TGTGCCAGCAGTGTCTTTGGGGGCACTGAAGCTTTCTTT

D: .
length: 16
J: TRBJ2-1
size: .
V: TRBV20-1
CDR3: CSATLSRANSYNEQFF
DNA: TGCAGTGCTACTTTGAGCAGGGCGAACTCCTACAATGAGCAGTTCTTC

D: .
length: 16
J: TRBJ1-1
size: few
V: TRBV19
CDR3: CASSISWGAMNTEAFF
DNA: TGTGCCAGTAGTATCAGCTGGGGGGCCATGAACACTGAAGCTTTCTTT

D: .
length: 15
J: TRBJ1-1
size: many
V: TRBV3-1
CDR3: CASSQEVGWNTEAFF
DNA: TGTGCCAGCAGCCAAGAAGTAGGGTGGAACACTGAAGCTTTCTTT